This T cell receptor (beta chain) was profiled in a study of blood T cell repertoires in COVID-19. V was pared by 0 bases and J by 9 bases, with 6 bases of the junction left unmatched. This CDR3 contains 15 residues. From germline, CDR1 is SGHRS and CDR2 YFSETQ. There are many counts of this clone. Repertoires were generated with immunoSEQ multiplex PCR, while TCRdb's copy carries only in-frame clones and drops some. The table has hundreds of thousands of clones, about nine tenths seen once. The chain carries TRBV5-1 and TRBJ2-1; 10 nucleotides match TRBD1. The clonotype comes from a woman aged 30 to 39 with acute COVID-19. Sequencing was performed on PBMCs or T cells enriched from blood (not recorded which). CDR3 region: CASSLEGQGSSEQFF. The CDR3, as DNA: TGCGCCAGCAGCTTGGAGGGACAGGGGTCGAGTGAGCAGTTCTTC. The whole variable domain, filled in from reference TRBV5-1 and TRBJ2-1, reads KAGVTQTPRYLIKTRGQQVTLSCSPISGHRSVSWYQQTPGQGLQFLFEYFSETQRNKGNFPGRFSGRQFSNSRSEMNVSTLELGDSALYLCASSLEGQGSSEQFFGPGTRLTVL.